Following are 6 T cell receptor beta chains from one sample sequenced in a study of blood T cell repertoires in COVID-19. Sequencing was performed with immunoSEQ multiplex PCR; in TCRdb, only in-frame clones are kept and a portion is missing. This sample has under 300,000 clones, with 75% to 95% found just once. Sequenced sample: PBMCs or T cells enriched from blood (not recorded which). Receptors originate from a woman younger than 30 who had recovered from COVID-19.

The V call is TRBV7-8, the J call TRBJ1-4; D is possibly TRBD1 (6 bases). Germline values: CDR1 SGHVS, CDR2 FQNEAQ. Trimming took 1 base from V and 7 from J, leaving 7 bases between them. The CDR3 covers 13 residues. The CDR3 coding sequence is TGTGCCAGCAGCTTAGACAGGGTTGAAAAACTGTTTTTT. Translated: CASSLDRVEKLFF.

The V gene is TRBV3-1 (or the pseudogene TRBV3-2), the J gene TRBJ1-1, with TRBD1 as a possible D gene (6 bases). From germline, CDR1 is LGHDT and CDR2 YNNKEL (reference sequence). V lost 5 bases and J lost 5, with 15 bases in between. The CDR3 is 14 amino acids. The CDR3 nucleotides are TGTGCCAGCAGCTGGTCGACAGGTGGGACTGAAGCTTTCTTT. This translates into CASSWSTGGTEAFF.

The chain is built from TRBV21-1 and TRBJ2-2; the table's D gene call, TRBD1, was not cross checked with the DNA. TRBV21-1 is shown as a pseudogene. CDR3 length equals 19 residues. The CDR3 protein is CASSSVTGGAIQNTGELFF. CDR3 in DNA: TGTGCCAGCAGCTCCGTAACAGGGGGCGCGATCCAGAACACCGGGGAGCTGTTTTTT.

V gene TRBV9 combines with J gene TRBJ2-5; no clear D. Trimming cost V 4 bases and J 3 bases, with 10 bases left between them. Germline loops: CDR1 SGDLS, CDR2 YYNGEE. There are 13 residues in the CDR3. The CDR3 bases are TGTGCCAGCAGCCCCCGCCCAGAAGAGACCCAGTACTTC. It specifies CASSPRPEETQYF.

This clone appeared a single time. The chain employs TRBV19 and TRBJ2-1; TRBD2 matches 11 bases. Germline CDR1 is LNHDA and CDR2 is SQIVND (reference sequence). The trim removed 4 bases at V and 0 bases at J, leaving 14 bases unmatched. The CDR3 loop spans 20 amino acids. Here the CDR3 reads CASSTSRLAGPFSSYNEQFF. As DNA, the CDR3 is TGTGCCAGTAGTACCTCCCGACTAGCGGGGCCCTTCAGCTCCTACAATGAGCAGTTCTTC.

The V gene is TRBV2, the J gene TRBJ1-1; TRBD1 might be the D (5 bases). The germline gives CDR1 SNHLY, CDR2 FYNNEI. The CDR3 runs to 11 residues. V was pared by 4 bases and J by 7 bases, with 7 bases between. The CDR3, as DNA: TGTGCCAGCAGTGGGGGCTTTGAAGCTTTCTTT. Its translation: CASSGGFEAFF.